This TCR beta chain appears in the sequencing data of a study of molecular identifiers for immune sequencing clone quantification (dated by TCRdb to 2017 to 2018). Describing the broader study: For a replicate experiment, the RNA from either approximately 20,000 or 100,000 naive CD8 T cells was divided into five aliquots, and four of those aliquots went on to sequencing. This methods study used CD8 T cells to benchmark TCR RNA copy counting and molecular-identifier clustering-based TCR repertoire sequencing (MIDCIRS). General conclusions and limits of the study: The sizes of highly expanded clones could end up underestimated when identical TCR molecules share a barcode. In CMV-specific effector cells, clones with more than 20 RNA copies contained over 97% of molecules, whereas in naive cells such clones contained under 1% of molecules. Spiked-in Jurkat TCR RNA (approximately 10 copies' worth), which is not part of the donor repertoire, was contained in the naive libraries. Spiked-in Jurkat TCR RNA equal to a single cell's worth was reported to be detectable even within 1,100,000 naive CD8 T cells. When barcode sub-clustering was omitted, TCR diversity was inflated by chimeric consensus sequences, with chimeras reaching as high as 47%. Modeling gave about 3.2 recovered TCR RNA copies per cell versus roughly 10 by digital PCR, implying roughly 28% capture efficiency.

A note on this clonotype: It has no known antigen specificity. Base qualities are not recorded, but no much larger clone differs from it by a single base.

Libraries of naive CD8 T cells were built from anywhere between about 17,000 and 1,000,000 sorted cells, with 10%, 30% or 50% of the purified RNA used. Naive CD8 T cells were FACS-sorted as CD8+CD4-CCR7+CD45RA+ on a BD FACSAria II into RLT Plus buffer. Approximately 9 TCR copies' worth of Jurkat RNA were spiked into 20,000-1,000,000 naive CD8 T cell samples to test detection sensitivity. Enrichment of CD8 T cells was done with RosetteSep CD8+ T Cell Enrichment Cocktail plus Ficoll-Paque, and ACK red cell lysis came afterward. Preparation of the library involved PCR. Sequencing used a NextSeq 500. Bulk TCR libraries were prepared as previously described, using TCR primers listed in Table S5. The Qiagen AllPrep DNA/RNA kit was used to purify total RNA. Before any analysis, reads coming from multiple sequencing runs of the same library were combined into one pool. As for how the authors treated the data: Reads were retained only if their TCR constant sequence matched exactly, and those retained reads were trimmed to 150 nt and grouped according to their 12-nt molecular barcodes. Within each barcode group, reads were sub-clustered at a 15% Levenshtein threshold, and quality-weighted consensus sequences were built per RNA molecule. Non-functional sequences were removed, as were lower-count sequences one edit away from another. Based on fitting two negative binomial distributions, any barcode sub-cluster with under 20% of the maximum read count was discarded. TCRdb passed the public sequencing reads through fastp at Q25 and MiXCR, retaining productive beta sequences. Each entry is one CDR3 protein sequence, shown with its most common DNA and genes. TCRdb, rather than the study authors, made the V and J calls. Present in this sample are hundreds of thousands of distinct CDR3 sequences, around 25% of which were seen just once. The leading ten clones occupy about 0.73% of the sample.

Its CDR3 holds 17 amino acids, cysteine through phenylalanine. The kept DNA is CDR3 alone, 51 bases in frame from the first base. The germline V gene (reference sequence) supplies CDR1 MNHNY and CDR2 SVGAGI. V loses 6 bases of germline sequence and J loses 1 base, and the interval between the two ends is 21 bases. The source material was naive CD8+ T cells from blood, with Jurkat cell RNA spiked in. The sample's cell subset or site label is to be understood as: FACS-sorted CD8+CD4-CCR7+CD45RA+ naive T cells. The chain uses TRBV6-6 and TRBJ1-1, and TRBD1 may be the D gene, going by 5 matching bases. The source is a human donor in good health. Some libraries in this study had Jurkat cell RNA spiked in. For the CDR3, the sequence is CASSPQTALLPNTEAFF. The DNA reads as follows: TGTGCCAGCAGCCCCCAGACAGCCCTTCTACCGAACACTGAAGCTTTCTTT.